The entry that follows covers one T cell receptor (beta chain) sequence. Its antigen is currently unknown. These data originate in a study of radiotherapy plus CTLA-4 blockade in lung cancer. Study-wide results and caveats: In blood, tumor-derived TCR clones expanded after radiotherapy plus ipilimumab.

This table comes from immunoSEQ multiplex PCR, and its TCRdb copy is limited to in-frame clones, with some not included. The sample holds around 110,000 clones, 80% to 90% seen once. The sample consisted of peripheral blood, taken from a patient treated with radiotherapy plus ipilimumab. The TCR comes from a human donor with non-small cell lung cancer that progressed on radiotherapy plus ipilimumab.

DNA of the CDR3: TGCGCCAGCAGCCAAGAGGGTAGCGGAACCAACAATGAGCAGTTCTTC. Translation: CASSQEGSGTNNEQFF. The chain has TRBV4-1 and TRBJ2-1; maybe TRBD2 (6 bases). Germline V CDR1 and CDR2: MGHRA, YSYEKL. This CDR3 spans 16 amino acids. Trimming removed 0 bases at V and 5 bases at J, with 14 bases between.